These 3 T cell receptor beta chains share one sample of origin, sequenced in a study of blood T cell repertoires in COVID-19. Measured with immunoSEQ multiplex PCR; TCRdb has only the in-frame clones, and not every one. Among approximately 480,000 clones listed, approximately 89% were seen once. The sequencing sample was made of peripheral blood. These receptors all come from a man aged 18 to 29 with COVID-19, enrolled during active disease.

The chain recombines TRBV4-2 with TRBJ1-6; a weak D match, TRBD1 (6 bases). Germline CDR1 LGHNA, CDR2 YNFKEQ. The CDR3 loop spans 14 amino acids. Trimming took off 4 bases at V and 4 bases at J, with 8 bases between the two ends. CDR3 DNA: TGTGCCAGCAGCCCCGGACAGTATAATTCACCCCTCCACTTT. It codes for CASSPGQYNSPLHF.

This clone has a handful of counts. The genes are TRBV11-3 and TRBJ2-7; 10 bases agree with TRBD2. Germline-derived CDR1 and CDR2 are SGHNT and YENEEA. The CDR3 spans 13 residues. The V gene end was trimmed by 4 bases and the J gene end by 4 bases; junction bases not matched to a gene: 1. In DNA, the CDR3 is TGTGCCAGCAGCTCGGGACTAGCGTACGAGCAGTACTTC. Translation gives CASSSGLAYEQYF.

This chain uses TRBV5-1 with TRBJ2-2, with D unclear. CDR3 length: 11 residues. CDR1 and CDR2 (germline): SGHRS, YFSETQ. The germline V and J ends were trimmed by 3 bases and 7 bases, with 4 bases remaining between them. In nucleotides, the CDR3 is TGCGCCAGCAGCTCTAACGGGGAGCTGTTTTTT. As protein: CASSSNGELFF. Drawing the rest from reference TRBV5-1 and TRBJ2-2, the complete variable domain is KAGVTQTPRYLIKTRGQQVTLSCSPISGHRSVSWYQQTPGQGLQFLFEYFSETQRNKGNFPGRFSGRQFSNSRSEMNVSTLELGDSALYLCASSSNGELFFGEGSRLTVL.